What follows describes a single T cell receptor (beta chain). The sample is drawn from a study of blood T cell repertoires in COVID-19. Overall study context: PBMCs, B-cell-depleted T cells, or T cells provided the cDNA or gDNA that made up the material.

CDR3 length: 15 residues. Germline CDR1 is MNHEY and CDR2 is SMNVEV (reference sequence). The V segment lost 6 bases and the J segment 5 bases; nucleotides outside the gene matches: 5. The repertoire was sequenced with immunoSEQ multiplex PCR; TCRdb's copy has only in-frame clones and lacks some. Of about 150,000 clones listed, approximately 90% are singletons. The clonotype originates from a woman aged 40-49 years with acute or convalescent COVID-19. V and J are TRBV27 and TRBJ2-1; 12 bases are shared with TRBD2. Sequencing was done on a sample of peripheral blood. CDR3 loop: CASSRGLAGNNEQFF. CDR3 bases: TGTGCCAGCAGCCGAGGACTAGCGGGAAACAATGAGCAGTTCTTC.